This T cell receptor (beta chain) was obtained from a study of OX40 agonist ivuxolimab in advanced cancers. Assay: immunoSEQ multiplex PCR; the TCRdb copy retains only in-frame clones and omits some. Among about 58,000 clones listed, 88% were seen once. V gave up 4 bases and J gave up 1 base, with 9 bases separating them. The CDR3 is 14 residues long. The germline gives CDR1 LNHDA, CDR2 SQIVND (reference sequence). The chain has TRBV19 and TRBJ2-3; a possible D gene is TRBD1 (5 bases). Sequencing was performed on CD4+ or CD8+ T cells sorted from blood, taken in a trial of the OX40 agonist ivuxolimab. The receptor was derived from an adult with an advanced solid tumor such as melanoma, head and neck, liver or kidney cancer. CDR3 in DNA: TGTGCCAGTAGTAAGGGGTTCCGCACAGATACGCAGTATTTT. Protein: CASSKGFRTDTQYF.